This T cell receptor (beta chain) was sequenced in a study of Ad26.COV2.S vaccination and SARS-CoV-2 variants. The wider study: In the study, Ad26.COV2.S was injected intramuscularly once, or twice 56 days apart. Broader study findings: An underestimation of total T cell responses may have resulted from the TCR breadth and depth analyses. Similar non-spike TCR breadth was observed in recipients of vaccine and of placebo.

Clones were read by immunoSEQ multiplex PCR, and TCRdb kept only the in-frame ones, dropping some. Among hundreds of thousands of clones listed, 90% were seen once. Regarding treatment: about 20 received Ad26.COV2.S at low or high dose, single or two shots; about 5 received placebo; per-sample allocation not given. Each sample was drawn 63 days after the first injection (of vaccine or placebo). Wuhan-strain spike was delivered by a replication-incompetent Ad26 vector. Germline V CDR1 and CDR2: SGHRS, YFSETQ. Trimming left V 4 bases short and J 0 bases short, with 5 bases between. CDR3 length: 12 amino acids. Worth noting for this clone: Its antigen is currently unknown. This sample includes further DNA sequences coding for the same CDR3.

The specimen was peripheral blood, collected in a trial of Ad26.COV2.S vaccine versus placebo. The gene calls are TRBV5-1 and TRBJ2-7, with no clear D. The receptor was derived from a person aged 18-65 years who received the Ad26.COV2.S COVID-19 vaccine or a placebo. CDR3 sequence (DNA): TGCGCCAGCAGCCTGAGCTCCTACGAGCAGTACTTC. Protein product: CASSLSSYEQYF.